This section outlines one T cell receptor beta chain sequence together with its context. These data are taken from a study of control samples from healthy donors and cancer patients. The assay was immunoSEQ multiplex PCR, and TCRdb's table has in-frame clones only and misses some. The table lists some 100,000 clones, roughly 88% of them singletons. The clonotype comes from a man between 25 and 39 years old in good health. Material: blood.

The CDR3 DNA follows: TGTGCCAGCAGTGACGGACAGTTAGCCAAAAACATTCAGTACTTC. This sequence encodes CASSDGQLAKNIQYF. The chain carries TRBV25-1 and TRBJ2-4; D might be TRBD1 (6 bases). The CDR3 is made up of 15 amino acids. Per the germline V gene, CDR1 is MGHDK and CDR2 is SYGVNS. The V end was cut by 3 bases, the J end by 0 bases, with 9 bases between.